This T cell receptor beta chain was identified in a study of OX40 agonist ivuxolimab in advanced cancers. Study summary: Treatment of patients was with ivuxolimab, an agonistic anti-OX40 (CD134) antibody. A diagnosis of hepatocellular carcinoma, melanoma, renal cell or head and neck cancer was present in dose-escalation patients. A history of anti-PD-1, anti-PD-L1 or anti-CTLA-4 therapy was acceptable, and about 40% had some.

Germline CDR1 SGHNT, CDR2 YENEEA. Trimming took off 8 bases at V and 5 bases at J, with 24 bases between the two ends. The CDR3 spans 17 residues. The data were produced by immunoSEQ multiplex PCR, yet TCRdb's version contains in-frame clones alone and is incomplete. The sample shows fewer than 90,000 clones, about 90% of them seen only once. At cycle 4 day 1, cycle 7 day 1, and baseline, blood was sampled. The chain couples TRBV11-3 to TRBJ2-2; a weak D match, TRBD2 (7 bases). The TCR originated in an adult with an advanced solid tumor such as melanoma, head and neck, liver or kidney cancer. This specimen consisted of CD4+ or CD8+ T cells sorted from blood, obtained in a trial of the OX40 agonist ivuxolimab. The CDR3 sequence is CASSYGGPRGLTGELFF. The CDR3 DNA is TGTGCCAGCTCCTACGGGGGGCCACGGGGCCTGACCGGGGAGCTGTTTTTT.